These 18 T cell receptor beta chains originate from one sample sequenced in a study of cytomegalovirus exposure and HLA in healthy donors. PCR used 60 Vbeta primers and 13 Jbeta primers. TCRdb keeps only in-frame clones here, not all; method: immunoSEQ multiplex PCR. The table has under 150,000 clones, approximately 80% seen once. The sequencing sample was made of PBMCs. The receptors stem from a man aged 45-65 years in good health and CMV-seronegative.

This sequence joins TRBV12-5 and TRBJ1-1; 9 positions match TRBD1. The length of the CDR3 is 14 residues. With 3 bases clipped from V and 2 bases from J, the junction kept 1 base outside the gene matches. Germline CDR1 and CDR2: LGHNT and FRNRAP. CDR3 coding DNA: TGTGCTAGTGGTTTTACAGGGGGCAACACTGAAGCTTTCTTT. This translates into CASGFTGGNTEAFF.

The V call is TRBV4-2, the J call TRBJ1-4, with a weak D call TRBD1 (5 bases). CDR1 and CDR2 (germline): LGHNA, YNFKEQ. The CDR3 sequence is 14 residues long. V was pared by 5 bases and J by 1 base, with 8 bases between. CDR3 coding DNA: TGTGCCAGCAGCATTGACAGAACTAATGAAAAACTGTTTTTT. Residues: CASSIDRTNEKLFF.

This chain joins TRBV7-2 and TRBJ2-3; weak D call: TRBD2 (7 bases). Trimming took off 1 base at V and 1 base at J, with 15 bases between the two ends. There are 17 residues in the CDR3. CDR1 and CDR2 (germline): SGHTA, FQGNSA. The DNA of the CDR3 is TGTGCCAGCAGCTTAGGGACGAGGCGGGGGCGCACAGATACGCAGTATTTT. Encoded protein: CASSLGTRRGRTDTQYF.

The chain carries TRBV28 and TRBJ1-4; 8 bases are a match to TRBD1. This CDR3 has 14 residues. CDR1 MDHEN and CDR2 SYDVKM come from the germline V gene. Trimming removed 5 bases from V and 6 bases from J; junction bases left unmatched: 5. The CDR3 DNA sequence: TGTGCCAGCAGTGGGGGACAGGAATATGAAAAACTGTTTTTT. Translation gives CASSGGQEYEKLFF.

The chain is built from TRBV6-5 and TRBJ1-1, with TRBD1 identical over 8 bases. This CDR3 spans 15 amino acids. Germline CDR1 is MNHEY and CDR2 is SVGAGI. After removal of 6 bases from V and 2 bases from J, the junction contained 8 bases not matched to a gene. CDR3 DNA: TGTGCCAGCAGCCGGACAGGGAACGGAAACACTGAAGCTTTCTTT. This sequence encodes CASSRTGNGNTEAFF.

The J gene is TRBJ2-6, the V gene TRBV28; 7 bases are a match to TRBD1. The CDR3 has 16 residues. The trim removed 5 bases at V and 0 bases at J, leaving 4 bases unmatched. Germline lookup yields CDR1 MDHEN and CDR2 SYDVKM. The CDR3 nucleotides are TGTGCCAGCAGTGAGGGGACAGTCTCTGGGGCCAACGTCCTGACTTTC. Translated, it gives CASSEGTVSGANVLTF.

V usage is TRBV7-8 and J usage is TRBJ2-3; 12 bases map to TRBD2. The germline CDR1 and CDR2 sequences are SGHVS and FQNEAQ. The J segment lost 0 bases and the V segment lost 2 bases, leaving 12 bases of the junction unmatched. The CDR3 covers 20 residues. The CDR3 DNA reads as TGTGCCAGCAGCTTACGACTAGCGGGAGTAGGGGGAACTAGCACAGATACGCAGTATTTT. Its translation: CASSLRLAGVGGTSTDTQYF.

The chain couples TRBV30 to TRBJ2-4, with 13 bases that match TRBD2. The germline V gene encodes CDR1 GTSNPN and CDR2 SVGIG (reference sequence). The CDR3 runs to 15 residues. V lost 2 bases and J lost 12; bases outside the gene matches: 10. The CDR3 DNA is TGTGCCTGGAGTCCTGGGACTAGCGGGGAAGGCACTCAGTACTTC. As protein: CAWSPGTSGEGTQYF.

CDR3 nucleotide sequence: TGTGCCAGCAGAAGGGACAGCGACTCCATGAACACTGAAGCTTTCTTT. Protein: CASRRDSDSMNTEAFF. V usage is TRBV28 and J usage is TRBJ1-1; 7 positions match TRBD1. CDR3 length: 16 amino acids. The germline V gene encodes CDR1 MDHEN and CDR2 SYDVKM. Trimming removed 6 bases from V and 0 bases from J; junction bases left unmatched: 10.

This chain links TRBV5-1 with TRBJ2-7, with a weak D call TRBD1 (6 bases). V lost 1 base to trimming and J lost 4 bases, with 12 bases between them. The CDR3 is made up of 14 amino acids. CDR1 is SGHRS and CDR2 is YFSETQ in the germline V gene. The CDR3 DNA sequence: TGCGCCAGCAGCTTGTCCGGACAGACTTACGAGCAGTACTTC. Translation gives CASSLSGQTYEQYF.

This chain uses TRBV19 with TRBJ2-7, with 9 bases identical to TRBD1. The V gene's germline CDR1 is LNHDA and CDR2 SQIVND (reference sequence). Germline trimming cut 5 bases from V and 0 bases from J; bases unmatched to any gene: 8. There are 16 residues in the CDR3. The CDR3 is CASSVSGTGPSYEQYF. The CDR3 DNA sequence: TGTGCCAGTAGTGTTTCCGGGACAGGGCCCTCCTACGAGCAGTACTTC.

The V and J genes are TRBV2 and TRBJ2-3, with D possibly being TRBD2 (7 bases). Trimming removed 11 bases from V and 6 bases from J, with 18 bases in between. Germline values: CDR1 SNHLY, CDR2 FYNNEI. CDR3 size: 13 residues. The CDR3 nucleotides are TGTGCCGGGGGGGGGCCAGGATGGGATACGCAGTATTTT. Its protein product is CAGGGPGWDTQYF.

The chain links TRBV30 to TRBJ2-1; 8 positions agree with TRBD2. This CDR3 contains 18 residues. The trim removed 0 bases at V and 0 bases at J, leaving 10 bases unmatched. Per germline, CDR1 GTSNPN and CDR2 SVGIG (reference sequence). This CDR3 is CAWSVHTLAGGSYNEQFF. CDR3 in DNA: TGTGCCTGGAGTGTTCACACCTTGGCGGGGGGCTCCTACAATGAGCAGTTCTTC. The full variable domain, in which reference TRBV30 and TRBJ2-1 provide the parts outside the CDR3, is SQTIHQWPATLVQPVGSPLSLECTVEGTSNPNLYWYRQAAGRGLQLLFYSVGIGQISSEVPQNLSASRPQDRQFILSSKKLLLSDSGFYLCAWSVHTLAGGSYNEQFFGPGTRLTVL.

V gene TRBV30 combines with J gene TRBJ2-7; a weak D match, TRBD1 (6 bases). The CDR3 totals 15 residues. CDR1 and CDR2 from the germline V gene are GTSNPN and SVGIG (reference sequence). The ends were cut back, 1 base at V and 5 bases at J, with 18 bases in the middle. The CDR3 bases are TGTGCCTGGAGTGGGGTCGCAGGGGCTATCCACGAGCAGTACTTC. As protein: CAWSGVAGAIHEQYF.

Only one count was recorded for this clone. CDR3 nucleotide sequence: TGTGCCACCGCCGGGACTAGCGGGACCTACAGGGACGGTGAGCAGTTCTTC. Translated: CATAGTSGTYRDGEQFF. The chain has TRBV15 and TRBJ2-1; 13 bases agree with TRBD2. Germline trimming cut 8 bases from V and 9 bases from J; bases unmatched to any gene: 16. This CDR3 spans 17 amino acids. Germline V gives CDR1 LNHNV, CDR2 YYDKDF (reference sequence). The full variable domain, in which reference TRBV15 and TRBJ2-1 provide the parts outside the CDR3, is DAMVIQNPRYQVTQFGKPVTLSCSQTLNHNVMYWYQQKSSQAPKLLFHYYDKDFNNEADTPDNFQSRRPNTSFCFLDIRSPGLGDTAMYLCATAGTSGTYRDGEQFFGPGTRLTVL.

The J gene is TRBJ1-4, the V gene TRBV15; 11 nucleotides agree with TRBD1. From germline, CDR1 is LNHNV and CDR2 YYDKDF (reference sequence). CDR3 length: 16 residues. V was clipped by 6 bases and J by 7 bases; unmatched bases: 10. CDR3 nucleotide sequence: TGTGCCACCAGTCACCTTCCGGGACAGGGGGGTGAAAAACTGTTTTTT. This translates into CATSHLPGQGGEKLFF. Based on the CDR3 plus reference TRBV15 and TRBJ1-4, the full variable domain is DAMVIQNPRYQVTQFGKPVTLSCSQTLNHNVMYWYQQKSSQAPKLLFHYYDKDFNNEADTPDNFQSRRPNTSFCFLDIRSPGLGDTAMYLCATSHLPGQGGEKLFFGSGTQLSVL.

This chain joins TRBV11-2 and TRBJ1-2; TRBD1 might be the D (6 bases). V was clipped by 5 bases and J by 4 bases, with 14 bases between them. The CDR3 has 14 residues. Germline loops: CDR1 SGHAT, CDR2 FQNNGV. CDR3 in amino acids: CASSPQGLSYGYTF. The CDR3 DNA reads TGTGCCAGCAGCCCGCAGGGGCTGTCCTATGGCTACACCTTC.

The gene calls are TRBV6-1 and TRBJ2-5; 11 bases agree with TRBD2. CDR1 and CDR2 (germline): MNHNS, SASEGT. The CDR3 consists of 18 residues. V shed 0 bases and J 5 bases; nucleotides not matched to a gene: 11. The CDR3 is CASSEATGTSGGWETQYF. The CDR3 bases are TGTGCCAGCAGTGAAGCCACCGGGACTAGCGGAGGGTGGGAGACCCAGTACTTC.